This entry lists 19 T cell receptor beta chains sequenced from one sample in a study of identical twins. TCRdb passed the 5' RACE reads through MiXCR, listing each CDR3 protein once. The sample consists of some 500,000 distinct CDR3 sequences, more than 9% of them appearing once. This same sample was also part of a study on yellow fever vaccine responses in identical twins.

The source material was PBMCs. The receptor source for this set is a woman between 18 and 30 years old in good health.

This clonotype appeared a few times. This chain joins TRBV7-9 and TRBJ2-1, with D perhaps TRBD2 (6 bases). The CDR3 has 15 amino acids. Trimming shortened V by 5 bases and J by 1 base, and 12 bases separated the two germline ends. CDR1 SEHNR and CDR2 FQNEAQ come from the germline V gene (reference sequence). The CDR3 region is CASSTAGRSYNEQFF. The CDR3 region has the DNA TGTGCCAGCAGCACAGCGGGTCGATCCTACAATGAGCAGTTCTTC.

The sample holds many counts of this clonotype. The genes are TRBV11-2 and TRBJ2-7; TRBD2 matches at 9 bases. This CDR3 spans 15 amino acids. V was clipped by 1 base and J by 6 bases; unmatched bases: 7. Germline loops: CDR1 SGHAT, CDR2 FQNNGV. CDR3 nucleotide sequence: TGTGCCAGCAGCTTAGCGGCTAGCGGGGTCGTCGAGCAGTACTTC. It translates to CASSLAASGVVEQYF.

The chain links TRBV5-1 to TRBJ2-3, with D uncertain. The CDR3 is 16 residues long. V lost 0 bases and J 2 bases, leaving 13 bases between the germline ends. The germline V gene has CDR1 SGHRS and CDR2 YFSETQ. CDR3: CASSLEAKWNTDTQYF. The CDR3 bases are TGCGCCAGCAGCTTGGAGGCGAAATGGAACACAGATACGCAGTATTTT. Looking up the rest from reference TRBV5-1 and TRBJ2-3 gives the full variable domain: KAGVTQTPRYLIKTRGQQVTLSCSPISGHRSVSWYQQTPGQGLQFLFEYFSETQRNKGNFPGRFSGRQFSNSRSEMNVSTLELGDSALYLCASSLEAKWNTDTQYFGPGTRLTVL.

The sample holds many counts of this clonotype. The V call is TRBV3-1, the J call TRBJ2-2; D may correspond to TRBD1 or TRBD2 (5 bases each). Trimming pared 8 bases from V and 1 base from J, leaving 23 bases between. Germline lookup yields CDR1 LGHDT and CDR2 YNNKEL (reference sequence). The CDR3 consists of 18 residues. This CDR3 reads CASGKSSGTTRNTGELFF. The CDR3 nucleotides are TGTGCCAGCGGTAAATCTTCGGGGACGACAAGGAACACCGGGGAGCTGTTTTTT.

This clonotype appeared many times. The chain combines TRBV15 with TRBJ2-1, with 13 bases matching TRBD2. Germline loops: CDR1 LNHNV, CDR2 YYDKDF (reference sequence). With V trimmed by 2 bases and J by 8 bases, 3 bases remained unmatched. The CDR3 consists of 15 residues. For the CDR3, the DNA is TGTGCCACCAGCAGACAACTAGCGGGGGGGCATGAGCAGTTCTTC. Translation: CATSRQLAGGHEQFF.

This clonotype was recorded a few times. The gene calls are TRBV5-6 and TRBJ2-7; D assignment may be TRBD1 or TRBD2 (5 bases each). V was clipped by 4 bases and J by 4 bases, with 15 bases between them. The germline CDR1 and CDR2 sequences are SGHDT and YYEEEE. The CDR3 is 14 amino acids. CDR3 amino acids: CASSPGRTYYEQYF. CDR3 nucleotides: TGTGCCAGCAGCCCGGGACGCACGTATTACGAGCAGTACTTC. Combining the CDR3 with reference TRBV5-6 and TRBJ2-7 gives the whole variable domain DAGVTQSPTHLIKTRGQQVTLRCSPKSGHDTVSWYQQALGQGPQFIFQYYEEEERQRGNFPDRFSGHQFPNYSSELNVNALLLGDSALYLCASSPGRTYYEQYFGPGTRLTVT.

CDR3 nucleotide sequence: TGTGCCAGCAGCCCCGGACTAGCGGGGGGGGTCCAAGAGACCCAGTACTTC. It is translated as CASSPGLAGGVQETQYF. V is TRBV12-3 or TRBV12-4 and J is TRBJ2-5, with 15 bases identical to TRBD2. CDR3 size: 17 residues. Trimming at V came to 6 bases and at J to 1 base, leaving 6 bases not matched to a gene.

The sample holds a few counts of this clonotype. This chain uses TRBV5-1 with TRBJ2-5, with 7 bases fitting TRBD1. V was clipped by 3 bases and J by 6 bases; unmatched bases: 14. Germline V lookup: CDR1 SGHRS, CDR2 YFSETQ. This CDR3 comprises 16 residues. The CDR3 DNA follows: TGCGCCAGCAGCTCTGACAGGGAGTACTCGAGGAAGACCCAGTACTTC. Protein sequence: CASSSDREYSRKTQYF.

This clonotype was seen repeatedly, ten times or more. V is TRBV7-9 and J is TRBJ2-1; 11 bases align to TRBD2. V lost 5 bases to trimming and J lost 5 bases; unmatched junction nucleotides: 8. The germline CDR1 and CDR2 sequences are SEHNR and FQNEAQ (reference sequence). CDR3 length: 16 amino acids. The CDR3: CASSPKTSGAHNEQFF. The CDR3 region has the DNA TGTGCCAGCAGCCCTAAGACTAGCGGGGCCCACAATGAGCAGTTCTTC. The full variable domain, with the rest looked up from reference TRBV7-9 and TRBJ2-1, is DTGVSQNPRHKITKRGQNVTFRCDPISEHNRLYWYRQTLGQGPEFLTYFQNEAQLEKSRLLSDRFSAERPKGSFSTLEIQRTEQGDSAMYLCASSPKTSGAHNEQFFGPGTRLTVL.

This clonotype was counted a few times. V is TRBV28 and J is TRBJ2-5, with D possibly being TRBD1 or TRBD2 (6 bases each). Trimming took off 6 bases at V and 4 bases at J, with 15 bases between the two ends. The V gene's germline CDR1 is MDHEN and CDR2 SYDVKM. CDR3 length equals 14 residues. CDR3 sequence reads: CASRTRGGRETQYF. The CDR3, as DNA: TGTGCCAGCAGAACCCGAGGGGGGAGAGAGACCCAGTACTTC. The full variable domain, rest sourced from reference TRBV28 and TRBJ2-5, is DVKVTQSSRYLVKRTGEKVFLECVQDMDHENMFWYRQDPGLGLRLIYFSYDVKMKEKGDIPEGYSVSREKKERFSLILESASTNQTSMYLCASRTRGGRETQYFGPGTRLLVL.

The rearrangement uses TRBV28 and TRBJ2-3, with 7 bases aligning to TRBD2. There are 15 residues in the CDR3. The V gene's germline CDR1 is MDHEN and CDR2 SYDVKM. Losses at the gene ends were 4 bases for V and 4 bases for J; bases not matched to a gene: 8. CDR3 residues: CASSSATSFADTQYF. CDR3 bases: TGTGCCAGCAGTTCCGCGACTAGCTTCGCAGATACGCAGTATTTT. The full variable domain, rest sourced from reference TRBV28 and TRBJ2-3, is DVKVTQSSRYLVKRTGEKVFLECVQDMDHENMFWYRQDPGLGLRLIYFSYDVKMKEKGDIPEGYSVSREKKERFSLILESASTNQTSMYLCASSSATSFADTQYFGPGTRLTVL.

V and J are TRBV7-2 and TRBJ2-3; TRBD2 aligns across 7 bases. The CDR3 totals 15 residues. CDR1 SGHTA and CDR2 FQGNSA come from the germline V gene. V shed 1 base, J shed 3 bases, and the junction held 4 bases outside the gene matches. CDR3 in DNA: TGTGCCAGCAGCTTAGGGACTAGTAGGACAGATACGCAGTATTTT. Its protein product is CASSLGTSRTDTQYF.

The chain combines TRBV12-3 or TRBV12-4 with TRBJ2-7, with D possibly TRBD2 on 6 matching bases. The length of the CDR3 is 15 residues. V was clipped by 4 bases and J by 6 bases, with 19 bases between them. CDR3 loop: CASSSYIGGMSEQYF. CDR3 nucleotides: TGTGCCAGCAGTTCCTACATTGGCGGGATGAGCGAGCAGTACTTC.

This clonotype has a handful of counts. This chain joins TRBV12-3 or TRBV12-4 and TRBJ1-6; D might be TRBD1 (5 bases). V lost 5 bases and J 7 bases, leaving 15 bases between the germline ends. The CDR3 is 15 amino acids. The CDR3 nucleotides read TGTGCCAGCAGTCGAGACGGGGGAAGGAATTCACCCCTCCACTTT. This translates into CASSRDGGRNSPLHF.

Many counts were recorded for this clonotype. A read error may account for a junction end that differs from germline. V usage is TRBV7-2 and J usage is TRBJ1-6; 7 positions agree with TRBD1. The germline V gene encodes CDR1 SGHTA and CDR2 FQGNSA. The CDR3 is 15 amino acids. The CDR3 coding sequence is TGTGCCAGCACCTTAGGGCCTCAGGGGGATTCACCCCTCCACTTT. Translating it yields CASTLGPQGDSPLHF.

This clonotype was seen many times. J is TRBJ2-5 and V is TRBV2; the match to TRBD1 covers 7 bases. From germline, CDR1 is SNHLY and CDR2 FYNNEI. The V gene end was trimmed by 5 bases and the J gene end by 4 bases; junction bases not matched to a gene: 7. The CDR3 extends over 14 amino acids. CDR3 region: CASSIGGGRETQYF. CDR3 in DNA: TGTGCCAGCAGTATAGGGGGCGGACGAGAGACCCAGTACTTC.

The chain joins TRBV4-3 to TRBJ2-1, with D maybe TRBD1 (6 bases). V was trimmed by 0 bases and J by 1 base, leaving 22 bases between them. The CDR3 spans 20 residues. Per germline, CDR1 LGHNA and CDR2 YSLEER. CDR3 amino acids: CASSQDQAGETLNSYNEQFF. The CDR3, as DNA: TGCGCCAGCAGCCAAGATCAGGCAGGGGAGACACTTAATTCCTACAATGAGCAGTTCTTC.

This clonotype was counted ten times or more. This chain uses TRBV12-3 or TRBV12-4 with TRBJ1-6; no clear D gene. This CDR3 has 14 residues. The ends were cut back, 6 bases at V and 8 bases at J, with 14 bases in the middle. The CDR3 reads CASSRGVQYSPLHF. CDR3 DNA sequence: TGTGCCAGCAGCCGCGGGGTTCAATATTCACCCCTCCACTTT.

This clonotype was seen a handful of times. The rearrangement joins TRBV27 to TRBJ2-3; D remains ambiguous. V was pared by 3 bases and J by 5 bases, with 6 bases between. The CDR3 contains 12 residues. Germline V gene sequence: CDR1 MNHEY, CDR2 SMNVEV (reference sequence). The DNA for the CDR3 is TGTGCCAGCAGTTTTATGGGAGATACGCAGTATTTT. Translation: CASSFMGDTQYF.